This T cell receptor beta chain originates from a study of shared clonotypes between healthy human individuals. This clone was recorded at least ten times. The antigen remains undetermined. Overall study findings and caveats: Non-shared clonotypes were found to have lower generation probabilities than the clonotypes that were shared by all four of the sorted-subset donors.

In the authors' workflow: Junction-only sequences produced by ImmunoSEQ had no quality scores, so filtering differed. Produced via immunoSEQ multiplex PCR; TCRdb's table is partial and in-frame only. The DNA was the basis for D and trimming; V, J and clone size are from that table. The sample lists fewer than 400,000 clones, approximately 79% occurring once. J was trimmed by 7 bases and V by 5 bases; bases with no gene match: 7. This CDR3 contains 14 residues. The germline gives CDR1 SNHLY, CDR2 FYNNEI. The receptor comes from a man aged 25-40 years in good health. Sequencing was carried out using memory CD4+ T cells sorted from blood. The subset here: CD45RA-negative fraction. This chain joins TRBV2 and TRBJ1-2; TRBD1 matches 10 bases. The CDR3 nucleotides are TGTGCCAGCAGTCTGACAGGGGGCGGCTTTGGCTACACCTTC. It yields the protein CASSLTGGGFGYTF.